This TCR beta chain was identified in a study of response to subunit inactivated influenza vaccine. TCRdb ran MiXCR on the RT-PCR reads and lists one entry per CDR3 protein. The table has a few hundred thousand distinct CDR3 sequences, about 14% seen once. Points on this clonotype: Its cognate antigen is unknown.

The CDR3 loop spans 15 amino acids. Per the germline V gene, CDR1 is MNHNS and CDR2 is SASEGT. The V end lost 5 bases, the J end lost 2 bases, and 15 bases lay between the germline ends. Overall study findings and caveats: Authors suggested that a seasonal influenza vaccination recruits few new T cells each time.

The chain employs TRBV6-1 and TRBJ2-5; unclear D gene. The sample in question was PBMCs from blood, obtained 11 to 12 days after vaccination. The receptor was derived from a middle-aged man who received an inactivated influenza vaccine. In nucleotides, the CDR3 is TGTGCCAGCAGTCCTCGTGGGTGGAGACAAGAGACCCAGTACTTC. It translates to CASSPRGWRQETQYF.